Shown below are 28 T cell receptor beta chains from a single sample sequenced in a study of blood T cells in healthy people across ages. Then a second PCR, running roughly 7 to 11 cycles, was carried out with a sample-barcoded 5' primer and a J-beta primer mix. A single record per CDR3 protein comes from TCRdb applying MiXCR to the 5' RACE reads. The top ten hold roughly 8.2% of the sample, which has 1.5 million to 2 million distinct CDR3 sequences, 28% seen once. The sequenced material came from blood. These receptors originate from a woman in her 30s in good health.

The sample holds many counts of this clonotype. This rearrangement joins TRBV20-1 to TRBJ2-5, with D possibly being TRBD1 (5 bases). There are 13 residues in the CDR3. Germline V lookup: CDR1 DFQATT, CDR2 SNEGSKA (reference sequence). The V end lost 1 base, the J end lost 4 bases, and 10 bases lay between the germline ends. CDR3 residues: CSARGMGRETQYF. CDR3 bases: TGCAGTGCTAGAGGGATGGGGCGAGAGACCCAGTACTTC.

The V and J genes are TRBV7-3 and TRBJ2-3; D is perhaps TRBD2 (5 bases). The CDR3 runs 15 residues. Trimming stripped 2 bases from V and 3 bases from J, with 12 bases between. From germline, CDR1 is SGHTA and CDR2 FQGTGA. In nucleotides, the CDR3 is TGTGCCAGCAGCTTATTCGGGGTGGAAACAGATACGCAGTATTTT. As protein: CASSLFGVETDTQYF.

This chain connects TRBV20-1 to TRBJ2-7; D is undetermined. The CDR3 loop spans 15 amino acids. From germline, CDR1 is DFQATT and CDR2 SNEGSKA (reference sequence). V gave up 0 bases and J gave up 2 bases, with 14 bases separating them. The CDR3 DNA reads TGCAGTGCTAGAGATCCCGGGTCCTACGCCTACGAGCAGTACTTC. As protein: CSARDPGSYAYEQYF.

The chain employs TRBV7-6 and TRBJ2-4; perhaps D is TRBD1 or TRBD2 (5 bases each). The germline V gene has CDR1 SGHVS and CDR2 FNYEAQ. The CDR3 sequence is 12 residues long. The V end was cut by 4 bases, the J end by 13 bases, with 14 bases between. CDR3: CASSSGTYVQYF. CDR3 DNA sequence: TGTGCCAGCAGCTCCGGGACGTACGTGCAGTACTTC.

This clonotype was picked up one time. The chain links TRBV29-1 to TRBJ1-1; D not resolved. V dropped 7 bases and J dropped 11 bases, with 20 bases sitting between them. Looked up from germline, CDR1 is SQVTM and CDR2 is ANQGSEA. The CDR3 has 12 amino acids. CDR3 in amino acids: CSGSNLQTVAFF. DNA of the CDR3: TGCAGCGGGTCGAACCTCCAAACCGTTGCTTTCTTT.

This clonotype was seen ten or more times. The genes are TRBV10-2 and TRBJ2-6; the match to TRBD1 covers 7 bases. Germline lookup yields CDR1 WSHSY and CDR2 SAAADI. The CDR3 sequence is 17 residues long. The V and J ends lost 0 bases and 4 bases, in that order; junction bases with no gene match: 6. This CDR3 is CASSESTRGSGANVLTF. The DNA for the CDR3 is TGCGCCAGCAGTGAGTCTACCAGGGGGTCGGGGGCCAACGTCCTGACTTTC.

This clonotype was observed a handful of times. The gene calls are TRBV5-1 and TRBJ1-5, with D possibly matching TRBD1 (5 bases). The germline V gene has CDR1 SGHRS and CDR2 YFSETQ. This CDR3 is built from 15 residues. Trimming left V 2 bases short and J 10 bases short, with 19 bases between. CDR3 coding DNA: TGCGCCAGCAGCTTCGGGACGGCCGATCAAGGCCCCCAGCATTTT. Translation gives CASSFGTADQGPQHF. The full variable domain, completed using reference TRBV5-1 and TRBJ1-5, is KAGVTQTPRYLIKTRGQQVTLSCSPISGHRSVSWYQQTPGQGLQFLFEYFSETQRNKGNFPGRFSGRQFSNSRSEMNVSTLELGDSALYLCASSFGTADQGPQHFGDGTRLSIL.

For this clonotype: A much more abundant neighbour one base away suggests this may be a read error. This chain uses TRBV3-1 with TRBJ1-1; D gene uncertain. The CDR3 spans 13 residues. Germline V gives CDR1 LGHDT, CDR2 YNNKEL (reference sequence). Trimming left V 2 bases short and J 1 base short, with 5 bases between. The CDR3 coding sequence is TGTGCCAGCAGCCAATCAGCGAACACTGAAGCTTTCTTT. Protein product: CASSQSANTEAFF. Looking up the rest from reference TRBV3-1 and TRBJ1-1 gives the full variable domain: DTAVSQTPKYLVTQMGNDKSIKCEQNLGHDTMYWYKQDSKKFLKIMFSYNNKELIINETVPNRFSPKSPDKAHLNLHINSLELGDSAVYFCASSQSANTEAFFGQGTRLTVV.

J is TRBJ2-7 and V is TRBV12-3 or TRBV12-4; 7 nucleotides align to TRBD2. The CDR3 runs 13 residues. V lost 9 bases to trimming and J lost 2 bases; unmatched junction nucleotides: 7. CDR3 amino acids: CARTGGYTYEQYF. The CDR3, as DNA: TGTGCCAGAACGGGGGGTTACACCTACGAGCAGTACTTC.

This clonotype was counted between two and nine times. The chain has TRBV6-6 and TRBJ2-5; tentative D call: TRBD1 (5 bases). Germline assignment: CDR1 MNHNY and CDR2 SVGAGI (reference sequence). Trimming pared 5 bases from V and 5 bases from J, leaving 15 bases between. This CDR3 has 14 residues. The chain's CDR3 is CASSPTELGETQYF. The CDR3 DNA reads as TGTGCCAGCAGTCCGACAGAACTCGGGGAGACCCAGTACTTC.

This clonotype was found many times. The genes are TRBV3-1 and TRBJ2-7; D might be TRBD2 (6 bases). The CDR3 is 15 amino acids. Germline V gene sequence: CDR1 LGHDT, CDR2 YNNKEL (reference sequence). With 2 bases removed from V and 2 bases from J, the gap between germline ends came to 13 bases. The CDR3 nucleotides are TGTGCCAGCAGCCAATTTCCGGGAGCAGCCTACGAGCAGTACTTC. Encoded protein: CASSQFPGAAYEQYF.

In DNA, the CDR3 is TGTGCCAGCAGTCCCCTACTAGCCCGTATTTACAATGAGCAGTTCTTC. Translation gives CASSPLLARIYNEQFF. V gene TRBV28 combines with J gene TRBJ2-1; perhaps TRBD2 as D (6 bases). In germline, CDR1 is MDHEN, CDR2 SYDVKM. This CDR3 spans 16 amino acids. The V and J ends lost 5 bases and 4 bases respectively, with 18 bases between them.

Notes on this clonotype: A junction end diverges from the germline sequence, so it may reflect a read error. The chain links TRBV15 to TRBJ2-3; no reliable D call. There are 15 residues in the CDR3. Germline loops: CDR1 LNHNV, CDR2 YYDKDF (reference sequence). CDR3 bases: TGTGCCGCCAGCAGAACCTGGACCGGGACAGATACGCAGTATTTT. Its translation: CAASRTWTGTDTQYF. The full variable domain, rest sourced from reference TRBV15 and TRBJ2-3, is DAMVIQNPRYQVTQFGKPVTLSCSQTLNHNVMYWYQQKSSQAPKLLFHYYDKDFNNEADTPDNFQSRRPNTSFCFLDIRSPGLGDTAMYLCAASRTWTGTDTQYFGPGTRLTVL.

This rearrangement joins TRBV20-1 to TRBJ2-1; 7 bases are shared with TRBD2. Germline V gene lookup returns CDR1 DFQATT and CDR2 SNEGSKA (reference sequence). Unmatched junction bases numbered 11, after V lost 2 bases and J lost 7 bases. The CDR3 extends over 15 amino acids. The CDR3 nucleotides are TGCAGTGCTAGATCGCCGGGACTACCGCCGAATGAGCAGTTCTTC. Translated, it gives CSARSPGLPPNEQFF.

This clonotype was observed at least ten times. The chain's CDR3 is CSALNGYEQYF. CDR3 bases: TGCAGTGCTTTGAACGGTTACGAGCAGTACTTC. The rearrangement links TRBV20-1 to TRBJ2-7; D ambiguous. This CDR3 is built from 11 residues. Trimming cost V 5 bases and J 4 bases, with 9 bases left between them. CDR1 and CDR2 from the germline V gene are DFQATT and SNEGSKA (reference sequence).

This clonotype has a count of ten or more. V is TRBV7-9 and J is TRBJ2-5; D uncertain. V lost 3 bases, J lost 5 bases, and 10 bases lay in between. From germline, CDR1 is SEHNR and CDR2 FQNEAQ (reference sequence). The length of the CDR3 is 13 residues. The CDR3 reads CASSFGDRETQYF. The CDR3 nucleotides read TGTGCCAGCAGCTTTGGGGATCGGGAGACCCAGTACTTC.

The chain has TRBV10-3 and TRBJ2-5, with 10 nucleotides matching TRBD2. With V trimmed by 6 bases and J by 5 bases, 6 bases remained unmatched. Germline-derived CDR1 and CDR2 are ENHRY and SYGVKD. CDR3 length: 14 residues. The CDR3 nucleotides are TGTGCCATCAGGACTAGCGGGTTGGCCGAGACCCAGTACTTC. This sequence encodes CAIRTSGLAETQYF.

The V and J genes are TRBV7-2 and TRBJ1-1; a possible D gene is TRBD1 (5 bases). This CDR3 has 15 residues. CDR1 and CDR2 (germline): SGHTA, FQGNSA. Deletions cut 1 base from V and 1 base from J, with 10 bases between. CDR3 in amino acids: CASSLENRRNTEAFF. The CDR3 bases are TGTGCCAGCAGCTTAGAAAACAGGAGGAACACTGAAGCTTTCTTT.

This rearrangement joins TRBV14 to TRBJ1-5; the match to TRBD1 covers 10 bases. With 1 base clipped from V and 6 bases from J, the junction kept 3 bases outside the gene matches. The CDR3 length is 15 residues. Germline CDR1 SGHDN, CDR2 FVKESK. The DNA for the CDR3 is TGTGCCAGCAGCCAAGGGGGACAGGGGAGTCAGCCCCAGCATTTT. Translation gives CASSQGGQGSQPQHF.

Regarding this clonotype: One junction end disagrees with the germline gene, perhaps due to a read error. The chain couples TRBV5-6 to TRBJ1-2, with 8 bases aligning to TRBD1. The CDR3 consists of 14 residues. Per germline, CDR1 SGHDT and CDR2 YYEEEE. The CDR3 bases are TGTACCAGCAGCTTACAGGGGGGCTACTATGGCTACACCTTC. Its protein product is CTSSLQGGYYGYTF.

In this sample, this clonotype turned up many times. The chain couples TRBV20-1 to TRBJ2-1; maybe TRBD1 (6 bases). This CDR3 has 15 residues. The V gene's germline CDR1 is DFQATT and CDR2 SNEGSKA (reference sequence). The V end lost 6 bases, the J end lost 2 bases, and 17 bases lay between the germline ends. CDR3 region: CSAFTGLMAYNEQFF. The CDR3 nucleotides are TGCAGTGCATTTACAGGGTTGATGGCCTACAATGAGCAGTTCTTC.

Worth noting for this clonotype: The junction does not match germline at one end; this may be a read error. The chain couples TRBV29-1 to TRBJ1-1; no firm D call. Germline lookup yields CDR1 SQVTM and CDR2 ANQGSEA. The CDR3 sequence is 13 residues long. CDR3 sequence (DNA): TGCGGCGTTTGGGAGGGAGGCCCCACTGAAGCTTTCTTT. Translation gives CGVWEGGPTEAFF.

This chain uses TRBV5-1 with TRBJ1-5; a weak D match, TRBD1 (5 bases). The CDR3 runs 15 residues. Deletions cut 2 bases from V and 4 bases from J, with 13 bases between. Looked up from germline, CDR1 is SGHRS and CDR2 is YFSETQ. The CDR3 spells CASSLEGKGNQPQHF. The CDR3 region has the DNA TGCGCCAGCAGCTTAGAGGGGAAGGGAAATCAGCCCCAGCATTTT.

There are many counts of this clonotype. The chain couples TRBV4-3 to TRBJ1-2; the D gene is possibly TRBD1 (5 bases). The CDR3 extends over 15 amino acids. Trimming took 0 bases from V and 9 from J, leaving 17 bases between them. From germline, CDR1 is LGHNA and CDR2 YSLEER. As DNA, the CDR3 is TGCGCCAGCAGCCAAGATGGGGCAACCGCCGCTAGCTACACCTTC. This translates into CASSQDGATAASYTF.

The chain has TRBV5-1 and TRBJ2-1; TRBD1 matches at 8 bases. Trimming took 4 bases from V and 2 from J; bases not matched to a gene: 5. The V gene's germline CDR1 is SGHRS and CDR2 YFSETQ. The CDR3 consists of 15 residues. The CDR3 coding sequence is TGCGCCAGCAGCCAGGAGGACAGGGCCTACAATGAGCAGTTCTTC. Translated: CASSQEDRAYNEQFF.

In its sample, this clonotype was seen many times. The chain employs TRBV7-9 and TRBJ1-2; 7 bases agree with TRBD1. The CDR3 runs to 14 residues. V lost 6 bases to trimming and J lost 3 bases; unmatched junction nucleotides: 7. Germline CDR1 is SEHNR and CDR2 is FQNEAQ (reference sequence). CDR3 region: CASSPRTGYYGYTF. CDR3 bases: TGTGCCAGCAGTCCGCGGACAGGCTACTATGGCTACACCTTC.

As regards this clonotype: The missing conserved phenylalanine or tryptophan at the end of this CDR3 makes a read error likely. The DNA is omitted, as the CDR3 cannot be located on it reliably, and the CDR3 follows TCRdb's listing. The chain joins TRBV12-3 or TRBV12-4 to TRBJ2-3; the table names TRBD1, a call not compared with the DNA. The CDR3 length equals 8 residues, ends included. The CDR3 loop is CASSPNRQ.

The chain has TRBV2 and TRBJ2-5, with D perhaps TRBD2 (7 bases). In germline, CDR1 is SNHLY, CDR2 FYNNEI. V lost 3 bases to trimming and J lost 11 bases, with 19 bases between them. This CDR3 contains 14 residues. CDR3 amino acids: CASSEGGGEDEQYF. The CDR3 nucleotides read TGTGCCAGCAGTGAGGGCGGGGGCGAGGATGAGCAGTACTTC.